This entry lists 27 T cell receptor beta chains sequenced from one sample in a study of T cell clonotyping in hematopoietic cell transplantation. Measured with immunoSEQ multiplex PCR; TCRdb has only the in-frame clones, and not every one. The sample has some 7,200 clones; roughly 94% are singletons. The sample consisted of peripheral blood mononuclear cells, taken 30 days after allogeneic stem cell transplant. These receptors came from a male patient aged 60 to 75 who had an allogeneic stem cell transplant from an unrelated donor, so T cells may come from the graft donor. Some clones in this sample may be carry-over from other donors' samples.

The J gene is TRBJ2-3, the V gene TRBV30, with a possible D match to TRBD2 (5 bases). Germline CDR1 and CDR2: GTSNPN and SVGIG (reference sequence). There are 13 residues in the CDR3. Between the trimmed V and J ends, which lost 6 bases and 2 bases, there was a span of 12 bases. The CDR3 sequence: CACPRGVTDTQYF. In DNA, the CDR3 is TGTGCCTGCCCTCGGGGAGTCACAGATACGCAGTATTTT.

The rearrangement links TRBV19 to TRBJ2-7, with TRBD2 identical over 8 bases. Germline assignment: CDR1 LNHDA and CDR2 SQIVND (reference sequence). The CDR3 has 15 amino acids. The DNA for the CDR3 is TGTGTCTATCCCAGACCTGGCGGGAGGAGGGGCGAGCAGTACTTC. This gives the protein CVYPRPGGRRGEQYF. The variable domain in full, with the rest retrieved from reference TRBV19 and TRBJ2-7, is DGGITQSPKYLFRKEGQNVTLSCEQNLNHDAMYWYRQDPGQGLRLIYYSQIVNDFQKGDIAEGYSVSREKKESFPLTVTSAQKNPTAFYLCVYPRPGGRRGEQYFGPGTRLTVT.

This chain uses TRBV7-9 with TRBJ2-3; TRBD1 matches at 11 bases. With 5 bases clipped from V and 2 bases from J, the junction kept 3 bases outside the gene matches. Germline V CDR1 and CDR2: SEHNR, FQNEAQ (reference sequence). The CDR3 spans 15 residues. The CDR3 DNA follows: TGTGCCAGCAGCATGGGACAGGGGGACACAGATACGCAGTATTTT. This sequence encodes CASSMGQGDTDTQYF. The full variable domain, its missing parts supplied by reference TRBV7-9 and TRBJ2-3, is DTGVSQNPRHKITKRGQNVTFRCDPISEHNRLYWYRQTLGQGPEFLTYFQNEAQLEKSRLLSDRFSAERPKGSFSTLEIQRTEQGDSAMYLCASSMGQGDTDTQYFGPGTRLTVL.

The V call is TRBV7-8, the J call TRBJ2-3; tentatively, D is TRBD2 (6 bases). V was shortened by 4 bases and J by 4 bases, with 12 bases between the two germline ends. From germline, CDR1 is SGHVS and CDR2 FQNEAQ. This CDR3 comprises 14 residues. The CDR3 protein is CASSSHAGSDTQYF. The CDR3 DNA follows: TGTGCCAGCAGCTCACATGCGGGGTCAGATACGCAGTATTTT.

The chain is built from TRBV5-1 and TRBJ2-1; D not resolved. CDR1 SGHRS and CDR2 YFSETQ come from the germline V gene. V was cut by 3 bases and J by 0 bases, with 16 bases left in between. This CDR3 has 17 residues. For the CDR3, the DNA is TGCGCCAGCAGCTGGGCCGCCCGGAAACTCTCCTACAATGAGCAGTTCTTC. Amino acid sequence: CASSWAARKLSYNEQFF.

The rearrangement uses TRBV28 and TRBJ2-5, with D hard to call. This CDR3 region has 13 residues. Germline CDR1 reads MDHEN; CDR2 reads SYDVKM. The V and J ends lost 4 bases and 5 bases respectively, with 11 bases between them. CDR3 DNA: TGTGCCAGCAGTTACCAACTCTGGGAGACCCAGTACTTC. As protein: CASSYQLWETQYF. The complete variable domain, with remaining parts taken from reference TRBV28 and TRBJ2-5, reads DVKVTQSSRYLVKRTGEKVFLECVQDMDHENMFWYRQDPGLGLRLIYFSYDVKMKEKGDIPEGYSVSREKKERFSLILESASTNQTSMYLCASSYQLWETQYFGPGTRLLVL.

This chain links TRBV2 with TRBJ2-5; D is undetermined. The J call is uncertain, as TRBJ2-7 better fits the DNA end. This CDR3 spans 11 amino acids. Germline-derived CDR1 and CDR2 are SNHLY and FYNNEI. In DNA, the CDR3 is TGTGCCAGCAGTGTTAACTACGAGCAGTACTTC. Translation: CASSVNYEQYF.

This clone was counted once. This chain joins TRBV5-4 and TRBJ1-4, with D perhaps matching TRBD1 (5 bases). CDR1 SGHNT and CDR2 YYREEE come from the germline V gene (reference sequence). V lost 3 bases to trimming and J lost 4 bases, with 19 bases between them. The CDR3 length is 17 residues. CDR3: CASSSAPAGIGNEKLFF. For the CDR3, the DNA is TGTGCCAGCAGCTCGGCCCCTGCAGGGATCGGTAATGAAAAACTGTTTTTT.

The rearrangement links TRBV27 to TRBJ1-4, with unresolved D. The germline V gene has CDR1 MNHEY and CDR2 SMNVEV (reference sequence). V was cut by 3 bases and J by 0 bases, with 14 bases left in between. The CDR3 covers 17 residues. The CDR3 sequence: CASSFSVGSATNEKLFF. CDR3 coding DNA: TGTGCCAGCAGTTTTAGCGTGGGATCTGCAACTAATGAAAAACTGTTTTTT.

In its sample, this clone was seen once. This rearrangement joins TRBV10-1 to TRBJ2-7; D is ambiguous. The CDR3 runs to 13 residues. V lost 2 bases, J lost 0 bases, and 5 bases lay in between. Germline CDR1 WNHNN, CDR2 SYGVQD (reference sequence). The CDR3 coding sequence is TGCGCCAGCAGTGAGGATCCCTCCTACGAGCAGTACTTC. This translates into CASSEDPSYEQYF.

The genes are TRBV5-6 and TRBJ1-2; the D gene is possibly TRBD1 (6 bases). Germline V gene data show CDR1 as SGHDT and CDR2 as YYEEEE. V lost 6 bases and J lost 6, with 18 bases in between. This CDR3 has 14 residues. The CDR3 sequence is CASTRIGGLDGYTF. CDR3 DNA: TGTGCCAGCACCCGGATTGGGGGGCTCGATGGCTACACCTTC.

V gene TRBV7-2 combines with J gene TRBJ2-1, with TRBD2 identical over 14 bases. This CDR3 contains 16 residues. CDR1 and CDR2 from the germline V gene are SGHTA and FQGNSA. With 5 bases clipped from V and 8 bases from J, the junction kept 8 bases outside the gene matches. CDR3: CASSRRLAGGRDEQFF. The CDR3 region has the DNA TGTGCCAGCAGCCGGAGACTAGCGGGGGGGCGTGATGAGCAGTTCTTC.

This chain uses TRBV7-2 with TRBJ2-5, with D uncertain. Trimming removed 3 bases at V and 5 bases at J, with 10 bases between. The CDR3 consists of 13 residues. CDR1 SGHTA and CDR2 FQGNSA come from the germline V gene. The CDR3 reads CASSFRMPETQYF. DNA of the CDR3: TGTGCCAGCAGCTTTAGGATGCCGGAGACCCAGTACTTC.

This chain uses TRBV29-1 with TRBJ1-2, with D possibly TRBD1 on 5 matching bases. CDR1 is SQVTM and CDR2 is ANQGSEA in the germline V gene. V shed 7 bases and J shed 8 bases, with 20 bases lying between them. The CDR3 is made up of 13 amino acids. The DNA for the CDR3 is TGCAGCGGGGACGCTGGACCCTACGCGGGCTACACCTTC. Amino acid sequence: CSGDAGPYAGYTF.

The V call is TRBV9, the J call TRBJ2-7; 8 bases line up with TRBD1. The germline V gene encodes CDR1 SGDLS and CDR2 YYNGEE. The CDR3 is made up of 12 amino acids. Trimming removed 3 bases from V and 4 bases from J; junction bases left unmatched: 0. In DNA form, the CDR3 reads TGTGCCAGCAGCGGGACAGGGTACGAGCAGTACTTC. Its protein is CASSGTGYEQYF.

CDR3 region: CASSPRGEEVQPQHF. The DNA for the CDR3 is TGTGCCAGCAGCCCCCGGGGGGAAGAGGTTCAGCCCCAGCATTTT. V usage is TRBV5-6 and J usage is TRBJ1-5; tentative D call: TRBD1 (5 bases). Germline-derived CDR1 and CDR2 are SGHDT and YYEEEE. This CDR3 spans 15 amino acids. Trimming took 4 bases from V and 6 from J, leaving 17 bases between them.

The DNA of the CDR3 is TGTGCCAGCAGCTTAAGAGGGGCCGAGCAGTACTTC. It codes for CASSLRGAEQYF. J is TRBJ2-7 and V is TRBV7-9; D is tentatively TRBD1 or TRBD2 (5 bases each). V was trimmed by 2 bases and J by 6 bases, leaving 8 bases between them. From germline, CDR1 is SEHNR and CDR2 FQNEAQ (reference sequence). The CDR3 runs 12 residues. Together with reference TRBV7-9 and TRBJ2-7, the CDR3 gives the full variable domain: DTGVSQNPRHKITKRGQNVTFRCDPISEHNRLYWYRQTLGQGPEFLTYFQNEAQLEKSRLLSDRFSAERPKGSFSTLEIQRTEQGDSAMYLCASSLRGAEQYFGPGTRLTVT.

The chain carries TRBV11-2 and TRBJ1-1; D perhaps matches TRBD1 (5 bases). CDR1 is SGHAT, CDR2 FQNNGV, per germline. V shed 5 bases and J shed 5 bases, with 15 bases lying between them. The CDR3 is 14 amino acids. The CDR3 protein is CASSDGWGGTEAFF. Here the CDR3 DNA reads TGTGCCAGCAGCGACGGTTGGGGGGGGACTGAAGCTTTCTTT.

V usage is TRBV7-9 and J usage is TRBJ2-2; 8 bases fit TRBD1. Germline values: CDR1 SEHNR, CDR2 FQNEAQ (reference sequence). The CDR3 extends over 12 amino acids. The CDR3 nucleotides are TGTGGCGGGACAGGGAACACCGGGGAGCTGTTTTTT. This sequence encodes CGGTGNTGELFF.

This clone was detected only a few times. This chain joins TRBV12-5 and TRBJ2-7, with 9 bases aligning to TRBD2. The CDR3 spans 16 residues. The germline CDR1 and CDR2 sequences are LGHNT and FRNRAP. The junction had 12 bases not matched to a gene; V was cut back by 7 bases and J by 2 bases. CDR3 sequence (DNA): TGTGCTAGTGCCCAGACAGTAGCGGGAGATACCTACGAGCAGTACTTC. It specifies CASAQTVAGDTYEQYF. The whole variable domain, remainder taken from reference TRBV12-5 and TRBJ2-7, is DARVTQTPRHKVTEMGQEVTMRCQPILGHNTVFWYRQTMMQGLELLAYFRNRAPLDDSGMPKDRFSAEMPDATLATLKIQPSEPRDSAVYFCASAQTVAGDTYEQYFGPGTRLTVT.

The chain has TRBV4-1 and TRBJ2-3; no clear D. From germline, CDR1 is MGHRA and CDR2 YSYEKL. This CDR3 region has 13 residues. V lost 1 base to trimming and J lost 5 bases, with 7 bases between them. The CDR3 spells CASSQGVGDTQYF. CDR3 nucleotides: TGCGCCAGCAGCCAAGGGGTTGGAGATACGCAGTATTTT.

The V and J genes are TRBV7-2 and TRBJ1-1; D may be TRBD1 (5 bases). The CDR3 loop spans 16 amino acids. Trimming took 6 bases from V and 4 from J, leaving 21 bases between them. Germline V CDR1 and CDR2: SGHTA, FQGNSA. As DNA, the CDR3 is TGTGCCAGCAGTCTTAGGGGTGGGGGACGCCCCACTGAAGCTTTCTTT. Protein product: CASSLRGGGRPTEAFF.

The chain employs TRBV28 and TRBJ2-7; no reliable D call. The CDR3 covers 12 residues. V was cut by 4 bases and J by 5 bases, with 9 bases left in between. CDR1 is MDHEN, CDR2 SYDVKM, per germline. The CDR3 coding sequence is TGTGCCAGCAGTTACTTAGTTCACGAGCAGTACTTC. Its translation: CASSYLVHEQYF.

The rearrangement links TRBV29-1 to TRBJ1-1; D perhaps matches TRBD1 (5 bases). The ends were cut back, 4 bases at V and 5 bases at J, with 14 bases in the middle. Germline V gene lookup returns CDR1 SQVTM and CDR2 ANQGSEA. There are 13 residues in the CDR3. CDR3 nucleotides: TGCAGCGTTGTGGACGGGGGAGGGACTGAAGCTTTCTTT. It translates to CSVVDGGGTEAFF.

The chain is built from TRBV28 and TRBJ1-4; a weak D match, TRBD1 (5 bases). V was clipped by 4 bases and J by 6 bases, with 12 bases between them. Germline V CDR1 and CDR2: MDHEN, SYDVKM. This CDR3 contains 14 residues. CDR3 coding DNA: TGTGCCAGCAGTTCGGGGGGGTATGATGAAAAACTGTTTTTT. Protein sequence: CASSSGGYDEKLFF. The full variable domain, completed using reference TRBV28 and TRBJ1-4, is DVKVTQSSRYLVKRTGEKVFLECVQDMDHENMFWYRQDPGLGLRLIYFSYDVKMKEKGDIPEGYSVSREKKERFSLILESASTNQTSMYLCASSSGGYDEKLFFGSGTQLSVL.

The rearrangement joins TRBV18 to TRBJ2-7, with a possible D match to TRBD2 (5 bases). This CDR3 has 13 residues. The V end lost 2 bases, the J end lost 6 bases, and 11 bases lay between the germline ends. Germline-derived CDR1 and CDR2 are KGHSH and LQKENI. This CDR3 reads CASSPNGRGEQYF. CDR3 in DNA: TGTGCCAGCTCACCAAATGGACGGGGCGAGCAGTACTTC.

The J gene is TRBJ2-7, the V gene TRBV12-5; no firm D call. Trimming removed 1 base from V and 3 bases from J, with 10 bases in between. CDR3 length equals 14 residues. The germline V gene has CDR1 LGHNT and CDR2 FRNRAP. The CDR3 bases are TGTGCTAGTGGTTTGGGTGGCGGACGCTACGAGCAGTACTTC. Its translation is CASGLGGGRYEQYF.